This TCR beta chain was profiled in a study of T-cell reconstitution after alpha-beta-depleted transplantation in children. This sample's TCRbeta library carried unique molecular identifier barcodes. Each CDR3 protein gets one entry after TCRdb re-called the PCR reads with MiXCR. The sample holds just over 200,000 distinct CDR3 sequences, around 9.2% seen once. This CDR3 is 13 amino acids long. CDR1 and CDR2 from the germline V gene are DFQATT and SNEGSKA (reference sequence). V lost 3 bases to trimming and J lost 7 bases; unmatched junction nucleotides: 7. The origin of this receptor is a male patient aged 2-10 years who had a stem cell transplant for acute myeloid leukemia, so the T cells may come from the graft donor. The sequencing here drew on PBMCs, mostly from graft donor cells, taken 360 days after TCRalphabeta/CD19-depleted stem cell transplant. V usage is TRBV20-1 and J usage is TRBJ2-7; 9 bases are shared with TRBD2. The CDR3: CSARVSGSREQYF. The CDR3 region has the DNA TGCAGTGCTAGGGTTAGCGGGAGTCGTGAGCAGTACTTC.